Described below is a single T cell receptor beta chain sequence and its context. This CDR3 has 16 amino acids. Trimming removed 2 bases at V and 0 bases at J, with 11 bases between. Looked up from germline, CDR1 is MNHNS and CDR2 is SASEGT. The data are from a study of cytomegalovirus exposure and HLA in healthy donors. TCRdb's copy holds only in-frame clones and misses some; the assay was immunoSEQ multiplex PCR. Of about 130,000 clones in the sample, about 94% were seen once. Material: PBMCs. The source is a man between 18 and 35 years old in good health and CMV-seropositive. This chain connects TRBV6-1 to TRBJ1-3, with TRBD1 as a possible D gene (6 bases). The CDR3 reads CASSESGTLSGNTIYF. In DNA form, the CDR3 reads TGTGCCAGCAGTGAAAGCGGGACACTCTCTGGAAACACCATATATTTT.